A single sample gave rise to the 10 T cell receptor beta chains below, sequenced in a study of T cell responses to AZD1222 COVID-19 vaccine. Profiled with immunoSEQ multiplex PCR; TCRdb holds only in-frame clones, not every one. The data show about 130,000 clones, 75% to 90% seen once. The sequenced sample was peripheral blood, obtained on day 0 of AZD1222 vaccination. All receptors derive from an adult in good health.

The chain combines TRBV3-1 (or the pseudogene TRBV3-2) with TRBJ1-1; D unclear. This CDR3 is 13 amino acids long. Per the germline V gene, CDR1 is LGHDT and CDR2 is YNNKEL (reference sequence). V was pared by 3 bases and J by 5 bases, with 10 bases between. Written as DNA, the CDR3 is TGTGCCAGCAGCCATCGCTCGGTAACTGAAGCTTTCTTT. Translating it yields CASSHRSVTEAFF.

The genes are TRBV18 and TRBJ2-7; tentatively, D is TRBD1 (6 bases). V dropped 5 bases and J dropped 2 bases, with 13 bases sitting between them. Germline-derived CDR1 and CDR2 are KGHSH and LQKENI. The CDR3 has 14 residues. CDR3 amino acids: CASSTDSRPYEQYF. CDR3 in DNA: TGTGCCAGCTCAACGGACAGCCGCCCCTACGAGCAGTACTTC.

This clone occurred a few times. The gene calls are TRBV2 and TRBJ2-3, with D unclear. V was pared by 9 bases and J by 3 bases, with 13 bases between. Germline CDR1 reads SNHLY; CDR2 reads FYNNEI. The CDR3 has 13 amino acids. The CDR3 protein is CARQRINTDTQYF. The DNA of the CDR3 is TGTGCCAGACAAAGGATAAATACAGATACGCAGTATTTT. Full variable domain (missing parts from reference TRBV2 and TRBJ2-3): EPEVTQTPSHQVTQMGQEVILRCVPISNHLYFYWYRQILGQKVEFLVSFYNNEISEKSEIFDDQFSVERPDGSNFTLKIRSTKLEDSAMYFCARQRINTDTQYFGPGTRLTVL.

The gene calls are TRBV27 and TRBJ1-1; D is possibly TRBD1 (5 bases). Per the germline V gene, CDR1 is MNHEY and CDR2 is SMNVEV (reference sequence). The V and J ends lost 6 bases and 4 bases respectively, with 9 bases between them. The CDR3 sequence is 12 residues long. CDR3 nucleotides: TGTGCCAGCAGGGGTGGGGGCACTGAAGCTTTCTTT. Translated, it gives CASRGGGTEAFF.

This rearrangement joins TRBV3-1 (or the pseudogene TRBV3-2) to TRBJ2-5; 7 bases are shared with TRBD1. The junction had 5 bases not matched to a gene; V was cut back by 1 base and J by 9 bases. The CDR3 contains 13 residues. Germline lookup yields CDR1 LGHDT and CDR2 YNNKEL (reference sequence). The CDR3 protein is CASSQGTGRAQYF. The CDR3 DNA reads TGTGCCAGCAGCCAAGGGACAGGCAGGGCCCAGTACTTC.

The rearrangement links TRBV3-1 (or the pseudogene TRBV3-2) to TRBJ1-1; possible D gene TRBD1, 5 bases. Germline CDR1 and CDR2: LGHDT and YNNKEL (reference sequence). The V and J ends lost 0 bases and 2 bases respectively, with 16 bases between them. This CDR3 has 17 amino acids. The CDR3 DNA reads as TGTGCCAGCAGCCAAGATCTTGTCGTCAGGGAAAACACTGAAGCTTTCTTT. Translation gives CASSQDLVVRENTEAFF.

V and J are TRBV27 and TRBJ1-2; D is unresolved. Germline CDR1 reads MNHEY; CDR2 reads SMNVEV (reference sequence). The CDR3 consists of 14 residues. Trimming took off 3 bases at V and 7 bases at J, with 15 bases between the two ends. This CDR3 reads CASSLTVPVSGYTF. DNA for the CDR3: TGTGCCAGCAGTTTGACCGTCCCCGTTTCTGGCTACACCTTC.

This clone was seen only once. The rearrangement joins TRBV4-2 to TRBJ1-3; D uncertain. V was cut by 4 bases and J by 4 bases, with 14 bases left in between. This CDR3 has 15 amino acids. Per germline, CDR1 LGHNA and CDR2 YNFKEQ. The CDR3 loop reads CASSPIRSDGNTIYF. The DNA of the CDR3 is TGTGCCAGCAGCCCGATCCGGTCGGACGGAAACACCATATATTTT.

This clone was detected a few times. The chain links TRBV6-2 or TRBV6-3 to TRBJ1-2; a weak D match, TRBD1 (6 bases). V was clipped by 2 bases and J by 4 bases, with 14 bases between them. The CDR3 has 15 amino acids. Germline V gene data show CDR1 as MNHEY and CDR2 as SVGEGT. The CDR3 protein is CASSYTGPGAYGYTF. DNA for the CDR3: TGTGCCAGCAGTTACACAGGGCCTGGCGCCTATGGCTACACCTTC.

The chain joins TRBV7-6 to TRBJ2-5, with D tentatively TRBD2 (6 bases). The CDR3 sequence is 14 residues long. The V and J ends lost 5 bases and 4 bases respectively, with 14 bases between them. From germline, CDR1 is SGHVS and CDR2 FNYEAQ. The CDR3 loop reads CASSPSGVVETQYF. In DNA, the CDR3 is TGTGCCAGCAGCCCGTCGGGGGTAGTAGAGACCCAGTACTTC.